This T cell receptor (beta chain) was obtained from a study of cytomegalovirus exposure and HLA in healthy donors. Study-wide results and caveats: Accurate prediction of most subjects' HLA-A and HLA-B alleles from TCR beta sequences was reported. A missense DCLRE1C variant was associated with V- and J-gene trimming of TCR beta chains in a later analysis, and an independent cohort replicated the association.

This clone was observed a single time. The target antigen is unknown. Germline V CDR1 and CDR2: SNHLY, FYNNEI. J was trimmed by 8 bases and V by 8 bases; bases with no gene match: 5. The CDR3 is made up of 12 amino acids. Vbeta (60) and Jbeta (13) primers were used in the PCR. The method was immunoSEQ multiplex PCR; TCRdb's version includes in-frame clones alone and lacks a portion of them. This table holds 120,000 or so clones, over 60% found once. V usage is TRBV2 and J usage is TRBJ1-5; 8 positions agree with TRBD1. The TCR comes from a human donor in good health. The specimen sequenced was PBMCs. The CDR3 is CASAGQEEPQHF. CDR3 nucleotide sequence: TGTGCCAGCGCGGGACAGGAGGAGCCCCAGCATTTT.